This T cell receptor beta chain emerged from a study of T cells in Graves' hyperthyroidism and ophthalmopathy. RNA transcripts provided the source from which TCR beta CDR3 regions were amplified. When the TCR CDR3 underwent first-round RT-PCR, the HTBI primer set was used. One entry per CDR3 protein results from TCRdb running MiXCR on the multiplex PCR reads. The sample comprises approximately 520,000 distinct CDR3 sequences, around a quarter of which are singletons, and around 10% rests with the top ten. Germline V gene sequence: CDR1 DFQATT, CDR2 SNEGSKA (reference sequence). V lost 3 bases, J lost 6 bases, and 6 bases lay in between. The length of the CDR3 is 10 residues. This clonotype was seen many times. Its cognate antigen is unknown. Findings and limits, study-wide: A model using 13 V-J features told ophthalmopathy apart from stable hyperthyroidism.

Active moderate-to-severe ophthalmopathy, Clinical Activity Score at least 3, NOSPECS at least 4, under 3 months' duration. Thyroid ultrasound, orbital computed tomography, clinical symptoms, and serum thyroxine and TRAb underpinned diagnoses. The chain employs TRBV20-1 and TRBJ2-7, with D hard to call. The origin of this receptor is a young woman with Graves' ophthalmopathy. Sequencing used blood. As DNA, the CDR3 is TGCAGTGCTAGTGGGCTCGAGCAGTACTTC. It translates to CSASGLEQYF.